The rows below give T cell receptor beta chains drawn from one sample of a study of blood T cell repertoires in COVID-19. Sequencing was performed with immunoSEQ multiplex PCR; in TCRdb, only in-frame clones are kept and a portion is missing. This table holds about 200,000 clones, roughly 75% found once. Sequenced sample: peripheral blood. The source is a woman in her seventies with acute or convalescent COVID-19. Each CDR3 is given with its conserved first and last residue. Fields, in order: clone size, V gene, J gene, D gene, CDR3 DNA, CDR3 protein. A D gene is named only where the DNA matches it firmly. Part of the rows lack a size; the others show once, few, many or a class for expanded clones.

clone size: once
V gene: TRBV7-6
J gene: TRBJ2-1
D gene: TRBD2
CDR3 DNA: TGTGCCAGCAGTATGGCGGGAGGGCCCACCAATGAGCAGTTCTTC
CDR3 protein: CASSMAGGPTNEQFF

clone size: NA
V gene: TRBV5-1
J gene: TRBJ1-5
D gene: TRBD1
CDR3 DNA: TGCGCCAGCAGCTCCGGGACAGATAGCAATCAGCCCCAGCATTTT
CDR3 protein: CASSSGTDSNQPQHF

clone size: many
V gene: TRBV15
J gene: TRBJ1-5
D gene: TRBD1
CDR3 DNA: TGTGCCACCAGCAGAGTGAGGGGGCAGAAGGGCGATCAGCCCCAGCATTTT
CDR3 protein: CATSRVRGQKGDQPQHF

clone size: NA
V gene: TRBV7-2
J gene: TRBJ2-5
D gene: TRBD2
CDR3 DNA: TGTGCCAGCAGCCCTGGACTAGCGGGAGATGAGACCCAGTACTTC
CDR3 protein: CASSPGLAGDETQYF

clone size: NA
V gene: TRBV28
J gene: TRBJ1-2
D gene: NA
CDR3 DNA: TGTGCCAGCAGTTGGCTCAGCTATGGCTACACCTTC
CDR3 protein: CASSWLSYGYTF

clone size: NA
V gene: TRBV11-2
J gene: TRBJ2-7
D gene: TRBD1
CDR3 DNA: TGTGCCAGCAGCTCCCGGACAGGGAGTACAATCCTTTTCGGCGAGCAGTACTTC
CDR3 protein: CASSSRTGSTILFGEQYF

clone size: NA
V gene: TRBV7-2
J gene: TRBJ2-2
D gene: NA
CDR3 DNA: TGTGCCAGCAGCTTAGCGCCCTTAGTCACCGGGGAGCTGTTTTTT
CDR3 protein: CASSLAPLVTGELFF

clone size: few
V gene: TRBV6-5
J gene: TRBJ1-6
D gene: TRBD1
CDR3 DNA: TGTGCCAGCGGGACAGGGGGCTCCTATAATTCACCCCTCCACTTT
CDR3 protein: CASGTGGSYNSPLHF

clone size: NA
V gene: TRBV2
J gene: TRBJ1-6
D gene: TRBD1
CDR3 DNA: TGTGCCAGCAGTGAAGGTGGACAGGGCTATTCACCCCTCCACTTT
CDR3 protein: CASSEGGQGYSPLHF

clone size: NA
V gene: TRBV23-1
J gene: TRBJ1-2
D gene: TRBD1
CDR3 DNA: TGCGCCAGCGGACAGGGCTCTTCTAACTATGGCTACACCTTC
CDR3 protein: CASGQGSSNYGYTF

clone size: NA
V gene: TRBV3-1/TRBV3-2
J gene: TRBJ2-7
D gene: NA
CDR3 DNA: TGTGCCAGCAGCCCGCTGGGGGGCTACGAGCAGTACTTC
CDR3 protein: CASSPLGGYEQYF

clone size: NA
V gene: TRBV5-8
J gene: TRBJ2-3
D gene: NA
CDR3 DNA: TGTGCCAGCAGCTTGGGAGCTACCGCCCGCACAGATACGCAGTATTTT
CDR3 protein: CASSLGATARTDTQYF

clone size: NA
V gene: TRBV5-4
J gene: TRBJ2-1
D gene: NA
CDR3 DNA: TGTGCCAGCAGCGCTGGGGCTAGGACGTCCTACAATGAGCAGTTCTTC
CDR3 protein: CASSAGARTSYNEQFF

clone size: NA
V gene: TRBV5-5
J gene: TRBJ2-3
D gene: TRBD2
CDR3 DNA: TGTGCCAGCAGCTTCGCCGGGGGGGAAGATACGCAGTATTTT
CDR3 protein: CASSFAGGEDTQYF

clone size: NA
V gene: TRBV6-5
J gene: TRBJ2-5
D gene: TRBD2
CDR3 DNA: TGTGCCAGCAGTTACCATAGCGGGAGGGGGGAAGAGACCCAGTACTTC
CDR3 protein: CASSYHSGRGEETQYF

clone size: NA
V gene: TRBV3-1/TRBV3-2
J gene: TRBJ2-1
D gene: TRBD2
CDR3 DNA: TGTGCCAGCAGCCGGATGCAAACTAGCGGAGCTAATGAGCAGTTCTTC
CDR3 protein: CASSRMQTSGANEQFF

clone size: few
V gene: TRBV3-1/TRBV3-2
J gene: TRBJ2-5
D gene: NA
CDR3 DNA: TGTGCCAGCATTGACGCGGAGCACCAAGAGACCCAGTACTTC
CDR3 protein: CASIDAEHQETQYF

clone size: NA
V gene: TRBV5-1
J gene: TRBJ2-3
D gene: NA
CDR3 DNA: TGCGCCAGCAGCCCCGGTGTTGCGGGGACTAGCACAGATACGCAGTATTTT
CDR3 protein: CASSPGVAGTSTDTQYF

clone size: once
V gene: TRBV5-4
J gene: TRBJ2-2
D gene: TRBD2
CDR3 DNA: TGTGCCAGCAGCTCCCGAGCGGGAGGGGACACCGGGGAGCTGTTTTTT
CDR3 protein: CASSSRAGGDTGELFF

clone size: NA
V gene: TRBV25-1
J gene: TRBJ2-1
D gene: NA
CDR3 DNA: TGTGCCAGCAGTGAAACGGGACTTTCACGCTACAATGAGCAGTTCTTC
CDR3 protein: CASSETGLSRYNEQFF

clone size: NA
V gene: TRBV9
J gene: TRBJ2-2
D gene: TRBD2
CDR3 DNA: TGTGCCAGCAGCGTAGGAGCGGGAGGGAGGAACACCGGGGAGCTGTTTTTT
CDR3 protein: CASSVGAGGRNTGELFF

clone size: few
V gene: TRBV28
J gene: TRBJ1-4
D gene: NA
CDR3 DNA: TGTGCCAGCAGTTTAGAAACAGGGACTAATGAAAAACTGTTTTTT
CDR3 protein: CASSLETGTNEKLFF

clone size: NA
V gene: TRBV30
J gene: TRBJ2-7
D gene: TRBD2
CDR3 DNA: TGTGCCTGGAGTGTAGCGGGGGGAACCTACGAGCAGTACTTC
CDR3 protein: CAWSVAGGTYEQYF

clone size: NA
V gene: TRBV15
J gene: TRBJ2-1
D gene: TRBD1
CDR3 DNA: TGTGCCACCAGCGGCCAATTACTTCGGGACAGGGGATACAATGAGCAGTTCTTC
CDR3 protein: CATSGQLLRDRGYNEQFF

clone size: few
V gene: TRBV5-1
J gene: TRBJ1-2
D gene: NA
CDR3 DNA: TGCGCCAGCAGCGCGGAGGCCCTACGGATTAACTATGGCTACACCTTC
CDR3 protein: CASSAEALRINYGYTF

clone size: NA
V gene: TRBV5-5
J gene: TRBJ1-1
D gene: TRBD1
CDR3 DNA: TGTGCCAGCAACGGACAGGGGGCTTGGACTGAAGCTTTCTTT
CDR3 protein: CASNGQGAWTEAFF

clone size: NA
V gene: TRBV18
J gene: TRBJ2-2
D gene: TRBD2
CDR3 DNA: TGTGCCAGCTCACCACGACTAGCGGGAGACACCGGGGAGCTGTTTTTT
CDR3 protein: CASSPRLAGDTGELFF

clone size: NA
V gene: TRBV19
J gene: TRBJ2-1
D gene: TRBD2
CDR3 DNA: TGTGCCAGTAGTTTTCTTGCGGGAGGGGTGGGCAATGAGCAGTTCTTC
CDR3 protein: CASSFLAGGVGNEQFF

clone size: NA
V gene: TRBV28
J gene: TRBJ1-5
D gene: TRBD1
CDR3 DNA: TGTGCCAGCAGCCCGACTGACAGGGTGAGTCAGCCCCAGCATTTT
CDR3 protein: CASSPTDRVSQPQHF

clone size: NA
V gene: TRBV4-1
J gene: TRBJ2-1
D gene: TRBD1
CDR3 DNA: TGCGCCAGCAGCCAGCCAAGGACAGGGCGCAATGAGCAGTTCTTC
CDR3 protein: CASSQPRTGRNEQFF

clone size: NA
V gene: TRBV3-1/TRBV3-2
J gene: TRBJ1-2
D gene: NA
CDR3 DNA: TGTGCCAGCAGCCAAGCAACAGTCCGGGGCTACACCTTC
CDR3 protein: CASSQATVRGYTF

clone size: few
V gene: TRBV28
J gene: TRBJ1-6
D gene: NA
CDR3 DNA: TGTGCCAGCAGTTTGGGTGGGTCGGGTAATTCACCCCTCCACTTT
CDR3 protein: CASSLGGSGNSPLHF

clone size: NA
V gene: TRBV5-4
J gene: TRBJ1-6
D gene: NA
CDR3 DNA: TGTGCCAGCAGCTTGGTGCAGGGGAGCTATAATTCACCCCTCCACTTT
CDR3 protein: CASSLVQGSYNSPLHF

clone size: NA
V gene: TRBV5-1
J gene: TRBJ2-2
D gene: NA
CDR3 DNA: TGCGCCAGCAGCTTGGGCGTAAGTTTAAACACCGGGGAGCTGTTTTTT
CDR3 protein: CASSLGVSLNTGELFF

clone size: NA
V gene: TRBV14
J gene: TRBJ2-7
D gene: TRBD1
CDR3 DNA: TGTGCCAGCAGCCCCTGGGACAGGGGGTACGAGCAGTACTTC
CDR3 protein: CASSPWDRGYEQYF

clone size: many
V gene: TRBV19
J gene: TRBJ2-2
D gene: TRBD2
CDR3 DNA: TGTGCCAGTACCCTCGGGGGGGGAAATGACGGGGAGCTGTTTTTT
CDR3 protein: CASTLGGGNDGELFF

clone size: NA
V gene: TRBV19
J gene: TRBJ1-5
D gene: NA
CDR3 DNA: TGTGCCAGTAGTATAGACAGGGATCAGCCCCAGCATTTT
CDR3 protein: CASSIDRDQPQHF

clone size: NA
V gene: TRBV9
J gene: TRBJ1-6
D gene: TRBD1
CDR3 DNA: TGTGCCAGCAGCTACGGACAGGGAGGGGTTATTAATTCACCCCTCCACTTT
CDR3 protein: CASSYGQGGVINSPLHF

clone size: NA
V gene: TRBV30
J gene: TRBJ1-2
D gene: NA
CDR3 DNA: TGTGCCTGGGCCGAAGAGCCCTATGGCTACACCTTC
CDR3 protein: CAWAEEPYGYTF

clone size: NA
V gene: TRBV20-1
J gene: TRBJ1-2
D gene: TRBD1
CDR3 DNA: TGCAGTGCTCGGGACAGGGATGGCTACACCTTC
CDR3 protein: CSARDRDGYTF

clone size: NA
V gene: TRBV10-3
J gene: TRBJ2-3
D gene: TRBD1
CDR3 DNA: TGTGCCATCAGTGACCTAGACAGGGTTGATACGCAGTATTTT
CDR3 protein: CAISDLDRVDTQYF

clone size: NA
V gene: TRBV15
J gene: TRBJ1-4
D gene: NA
CDR3 DNA: TGTGCCACCAGCAGAGGGGGGCAGGGATCCCGAGGAATTGAAAAACTGTTTTTT
CDR3 protein: CATSRGGQGSRGIEKLFF

clone size: NA
V gene: TRBV10-2
J gene: TRBJ2-3
D gene: NA
CDR3 DNA: TGCGCCAGCAGTGATCGGCAGGGGTCGCAGTATTTT
CDR3 protein: CASSDRQGSQYF

clone size: NA
V gene: TRBV7-9
J gene: TRBJ2-2
D gene: NA
CDR3 DNA: TGTGCCAGCAGCGTGCAGGGGACGAACACCGGGGAGCTGTTTTTT
CDR3 protein: CASSVQGTNTGELFF

clone size: NA
V gene: TRBV18
J gene: TRBJ2-1
D gene: TRBD2
CDR3 DNA: TGTGCCAGCTCACCACCGCCATCTAGCGGGAGAACCTACAATGAGCAGTTCTTC
CDR3 protein: CASSPPPSSGRTYNEQFF

clone size: NA
V gene: TRBV10-3
J gene: TRBJ2-1
D gene: NA
CDR3 DNA: TGTGCCATCAGTGCGATAACGGGAGTGGGAGGCGATGAGCAGTTCTTC
CDR3 protein: CAISAITGVGGDEQFF

clone size: NA
V gene: TRBV20-1
J gene: TRBJ2-7
D gene: NA
CDR3 DNA: TGCAGTGCTAGACAGTTCAACGAGCAGTACTTC
CDR3 protein: CSARQFNEQYF